The 20 T cell receptor beta chains presented below share a single source sample, sequenced in a study of human T cells and chemical hapten exposure. The time point here: patch test 2, 6 weeks after DPC sensitization. The treatment here: therapeutic diphenylcyclopropenone sensitization with weekly scalp DPC. One entry per CDR3 protein, called by TCRdb with MiXCR from the RACE reads. The table has some 350,000 distinct CDR3 sequences, 6% to 7% seen once. The sequencing used whole blood, collected in connection with sensitization to the hapten diphenylcyclopropenone (DPC). These receptors originate from a woman younger than 30 with alopecia areata. Some clones in this sample may be carry-over from other donors' samples.

In its sample, this clonotype was seen many times. The rearrangement uses TRBV6-5 and TRBJ1-2, with D unclear. Trimming took off 5 bases at V and 4 bases at J, with 8 bases between the two ends. The CDR3 is made up of 12 amino acids. The germline V gene has CDR1 MNHEY and CDR2 SVGAGI. CDR3 nucleotide sequence: TGTGCCAGCAGTGGGGAACTCTATGGCTACACCTTC. Its protein is CASSGELYGYTF.

The sample holds a few counts of this clonotype. The genes are TRBV5-6 and TRBJ1-4; tentative D call: TRBD1 (5 bases). Germline V gene lookup returns CDR1 SGHDT and CDR2 YYEEEE. The CDR3 length is 16 residues. V shed 4 bases and J shed 1 base, with 14 bases lying between them. This chain's CDR3 is CASSPLKTGTNEKLFF. The CDR3 nucleotides are TGTGCCAGCAGCCCCTTAAAAACAGGAACTAATGAAAAACTGTTTTTT.

The chain carries TRBV15 and TRBJ2-1; D ambiguous. CDR3 length equals 16 residues. Germline V CDR1 and CDR2: LNHNV, YYDKDF (reference sequence). V was shortened by 2 bases and J by 3 bases, with 14 bases between the two germline ends. As DNA, the CDR3 is TGTGCCACCAGCAGACCCCGACGTACCAACTACAATGAGCAGTTCTTC. It encodes CATSRPRRTNYNEQFF. The variable domain in full, with the rest retrieved from reference TRBV15 and TRBJ2-1, is DAMVIQNPRYQVTQFGKPVTLSCSQTLNHNVMYWYQQKSSQAPKLLFHYYDKDFNNEADTPDNFQSRRPNTSFCFLDIRSPGLGDTAMYLCATSRPRRTNYNEQFFGPGTRLTVL.

The chain employs TRBV3-1 and TRBJ1-1; the match to TRBD1 covers 7 bases. This CDR3 has 13 amino acids. Unmatched junction bases numbered 3, after V lost 0 bases and J lost 8 bases. The germline CDR1 and CDR2 sequences are LGHDT and YNNKEL (reference sequence). The CDR3 spells CASSQETGREAFF. CDR3 nucleotide sequence: TGTGCCAGCAGCCAAGAGACAGGGCGCGAAGCTTTCTTT.

This clonotype was counted at least ten times. This chain uses TRBV6-2 or TRBV6-3 with TRBJ1-5, with 9 bases fitting TRBD1. V gave up 6 bases and J gave up 5 bases; unmatched junction bases: 8. The CDR3 loop spans 15 amino acids. Looked up from germline, CDR1 is MNHEY and CDR2 is SVGEGT. CDR3 sequence reads: CASRSWDRVDQPQHF. The DNA of the CDR3 is TGTGCCAGCAGGAGCTGGGACAGGGTTGATCAGCCCCAGCATTTT.

This clonotype was detected a few times. The genes are TRBV6-2 or TRBV6-3 and TRBJ2-5; D is perhaps TRBD1 (5 bases). V was pared by 6 bases and J by 0 bases, with 11 bases between. Germline CDR1 is MNHEY and CDR2 is SVGEGT. The length of the CDR3 is 14 residues. The CDR3: CASRPSGYQETQYF. Written as DNA, the CDR3 is TGTGCCAGCAGACCTTCAGGGTACCAAGAGACCCAGTACTTC.

In this sample, this clonotype is medium-sized (0.01 to 0.1%). CDR3 residues: CASSSSSLRDLGEKLFF. The CDR3 DNA reads as TGTGCCAGCAGTTCCTCCTCACTCCGGGACTTGGGGGAAAAACTGTTTTTT. J is TRBJ1-4 and V is TRBV3-1, with D possibly matching TRBD1 (5 bases). The CDR3 totals 17 residues. The V end was cut by 6 bases, the J end by 8 bases, with 25 bases between. In germline, CDR1 is LGHDT, CDR2 YNNKEL (reference sequence).

This clonotype turned up a few times. CDR3 coding DNA: TGTGCCAGCAGCCAAGCGTACACCTCCTCTGGGGCCAACGTCCTGACTTTC. Translation: CASSQAYTSSGANVLTF. The chain uses TRBV4-2 and TRBJ2-6; the D is unclear. This CDR3 is built from 17 residues. V gave up 1 base and J gave up 0 bases, with 10 bases separating them. Germline assignment: CDR1 LGHNA and CDR2 YNFKEQ.

This clonotype was counted only a few times. The gene calls are TRBV29-1 and TRBJ2-2; no firm D call. CDR1 is SQVTM, CDR2 ANQGSEA, per germline. Deletions cut 6 bases from V and 8 bases from J, with 10 bases between. The CDR3 runs 11 residues. The CDR3 nucleotides are TGCAGCGTCAGCTTCAGGGGGGAGCTGTTTTTT. It encodes CSVSFRGELFF.

The chain links TRBV5-6 to TRBJ1-6; D remains ambiguous. Trimming took 3 bases from V and 9 from J, leaving 7 bases between them. CDR1 and CDR2 (germline): SGHDT, YYEEEE. The CDR3 is made up of 12 amino acids. CDR3 bases: TGTGCCAGCAGCTCTGATTCTTCACCCCTCCACTTT. Translated, it gives CASSSDSSPLHF.

The chain uses TRBV6-5 and TRBJ2-2, with TRBD2 identical over 9 bases. V lost 1 base to trimming and J lost 3 bases; unmatched junction nucleotides: 3. The CDR3 has 16 amino acids. Germline V gene sequence: CDR1 MNHEY, CDR2 SVGAGI. Here the CDR3 DNA reads TGTGCCAGCAGTTACTTTCCTAGCGGGGACACCGGGGAGCTGTTTTTT. Amino acid sequence: CASSYFPSGDTGELFF.

This clonotype was counted a few times. One end of the junction varies from germline; a read error may be responsible. The chain employs TRBV3-1 and TRBJ2-5, with 12 bases lining up with TRBD2. The germline V gene encodes CDR1 LGHDT and CDR2 YNNKEL (reference sequence). The CDR3 loop spans 14 amino acids. DNA for the CDR3: TGTGCCAGCACCCAAGGACTAGCGGGGCCTACCCAGTACTTC. Amino acid sequence: CASTQGLAGPTQYF.

This clonotype was seen many times. J is TRBJ1-5 and V is TRBV28; 11 bases line up with TRBD1. The CDR3 consists of 14 residues. The ends lost 5 bases at V and 9 bases at J; junction bases unmatched: 6. CDR1 and CDR2 from the germline V gene are MDHEN and SYDVKM. This CDR3 reads CASSLGQGDGPQHF. The CDR3 nucleotides read TGTGCCAGCAGTCTGGGACAGGGGGACGGGCCCCAGCATTTT.

The chain recombines TRBV5-5 with TRBJ1-5, with TRBD1 matching 7 bases. This CDR3 has 16 amino acids. The germline V gene has CDR1 SGHKS and CDR2 YYEKEE (reference sequence). V was pared by 2 bases and J by 6 bases, with 11 bases of the junction left unmatched. CDR3 residues: CASSFEETGYGQPQHF. The CDR3 nucleotides are TGTGCCAGCAGCTTCGAAGAGACAGGGTACGGTCAGCCCCAGCATTTT.

The J gene is TRBJ1-2, the V gene TRBV3-1, with D hard to call. Germline V CDR1 and CDR2: LGHDT, YNNKEL (reference sequence). V lost 3 bases, J lost 0 bases, and 11 bases lay in between. The CDR3 length is 15 residues. CDR3 protein: CASSHSKGTNYGYTF. The DNA for the CDR3 is TGTGCCAGCAGCCATAGTAAGGGCACTAACTATGGCTACACCTTC. The variable domain in full, with the rest retrieved from reference TRBV3-1 and TRBJ1-2, is DTAVSQTPKYLVTQMGNDKSIKCEQNLGHDTMYWYKQDSKKFLKIMFSYNNKELIINETVPNRFSPKSPDKAHLNLHINSLELGDSAVYFCASSHSKGTNYGYTFGSGTRLTVV.

The CDR3 reads CASSLRGGPVDSPLHF. The CDR3 DNA reads TGTGCCAGCAGTTTAAGGGGGGGACCGGTCGATTCACCCCTCCACTTT. This chain connects TRBV27 to TRBJ1-6; D may be TRBD1 (6 bases). Germline values: CDR1 MNHEY, CDR2 SMNVEV (reference sequence). The CDR3 has 16 residues. V was cut by 2 bases and J by 8 bases, with 16 bases left in between.

There are many counts of this clonotype. The V gene is TRBV4-3, the J gene TRBJ1-2, with D uncertain. The CDR3 totals 15 residues. V dropped 0 bases and J dropped 8 bases, with 16 bases sitting between them. Germline V gene sequence: CDR1 LGHNA, CDR2 YSLEER. CDR3 sequence reads: CASSQDPLSSRGYTF. CDR3 sequence (DNA): TGCGCCAGCAGCCAAGATCCCCTGTCCTCAAGAGGCTACACCTTC.

The chain combines TRBV6-2 or TRBV6-3 with TRBJ2-1, with D possibly being TRBD1 or TRBD2 (7 bases each). The CDR3 contains 12 residues. CDR1 is MNHEY, CDR2 SVGEGT, per germline. V shed 2 bases and J shed 10 bases, with 9 bases lying between them. CDR3 coding DNA: TGTGCCAGCAGTTACCAGGGGGGGGAGCAGTTCTTC. Translation gives CASSYQGGEQFF.

This clonotype was observed at least ten times. This chain uses TRBV20-1 with TRBJ1-3; possible D gene TRBD1, 6 bases. Trimming shortened V by 5 bases and J by 4 bases, and 21 bases separated the two germline ends. CDR3 length equals 16 residues. Germline values: CDR1 DFQATT, CDR2 SNEGSKA (reference sequence). CDR3 sequence reads: CSAAVVRGASGNTIYF. In nucleotides, the CDR3 is TGCAGTGCTGCCGTCGTCCGGGGGGCGTCCGGAAACACCATATATTTT.

This clonotype was seen repeatedly, ten times or more. The V and J genes are TRBV11-3 and TRBJ2-1, with D possibly TRBD1 on 5 matching bases. The V end lost 5 bases, the J end lost 5 bases, and 13 bases lay between the germline ends. The CDR3 contains 14 residues. CDR1 and CDR2 (germline): SGHNT, YENEEA. CDR3 region: CASSHDTGDNEQFF. The CDR3 nucleotides read TGTGCCAGCAGCCACGATACAGGAGACAATGAGCAGTTCTTC. Complete variable domain (other parts from reference TRBV11-3 and TRBJ2-1): EAGVVQSPRYKIIEKKQPVAFWCNPISGHNTLYWYLQNLGQGPELLIRYENEEAVDDSQLPKDRFSAERLKGVDSTLKIQPAELGDSAVYLCASSHDTGDNEQFFGPGTRLTVL.